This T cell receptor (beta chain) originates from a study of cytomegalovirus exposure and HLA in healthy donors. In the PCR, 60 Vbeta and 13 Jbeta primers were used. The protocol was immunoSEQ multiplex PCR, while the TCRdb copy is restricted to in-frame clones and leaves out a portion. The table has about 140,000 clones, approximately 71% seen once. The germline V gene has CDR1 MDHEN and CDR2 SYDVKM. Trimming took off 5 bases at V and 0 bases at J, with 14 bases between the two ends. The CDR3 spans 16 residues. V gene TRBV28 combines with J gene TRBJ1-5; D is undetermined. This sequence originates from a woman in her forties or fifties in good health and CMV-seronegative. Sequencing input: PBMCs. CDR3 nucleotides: TGTGCCAGCAGTAATAAAGAGTGGTATAGCAATCAGCCCCAGCATTTT. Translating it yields CASSNKEWYSNQPQHF.